This TCR beta chain was retrieved from a study of cytomegalovirus exposure and HLA in healthy donors. Findings of the study overall: In terms of immune exposure information, only CMV serostatus was available. The authors later linked a missense DCLRE1C variant to TCR beta V- and J-gene trimming. Being indistinguishable, some V segments were excluded, TRBV6-2 and TRBV6-3 among them.

PCR employed 60 Vbeta and 13 Jbeta primers. The assay was immunoSEQ multiplex PCR, and TCRdb's table has in-frame clones only and misses some. The data contain 110,000 or so clones, approximately 8.6% of them singletons. The CDR3 length is 13 residues. V shed 1 base and J shed 5 bases, with 9 bases lying between them. Germline-derived CDR1 and CDR2 are SGHRS and YFSETQ. This clone was seen only a few times. Its target is unknown. The source material was PBMCs. This receptor was obtained from a woman aged 40 to 50 in good health and CMV-seropositive. J is TRBJ2-5 and V is TRBV5-1; a weak D match, TRBD2 (5 bases). CDR3 bases: TGCGCCAGCAGCTTGAGGAGGCAGGAGACCCAGTACTTC. It yields the protein CASSLRRQETQYF.